These 9 T cell receptor beta chains were all obtained from the same sample, sequenced in a study of T cells in Graves' hyperthyroidism and ophthalmopathy. Amplified TCR beta CDR3 regions derived from RNA transcripts. Carried out on the TCR CDR3, a first-round RT-PCR used the HTBI primer set. TCRdb ran MiXCR on the multiplex PCR reads and lists one entry per CDR3 protein. There are hundreds of thousands of distinct CDR3 sequences in the sample; approximately 15% occur only once, and about 20% lies in the top ten. Input material: blood. These receptors were collected from a woman between 18 and 30 years old with Graves' hyperthyroidism.

This clonotype came up a few times. The DNA of the CDR3 is TGTGCCAGCAGTGATATAGCGGACAATGAGCAGTTCTTC. It specifies CASSDIADNEQFF. The chain carries TRBV14 and TRBJ2-1, with D possibly matching TRBD2 (6 bases). The germline V and J ends were trimmed by 6 bases and 5 bases, with 11 bases remaining between them. The CDR3 length is 13 residues. Per the germline V gene, CDR1 is SGHDN and CDR2 is FVKESK.

At least ten counts were recorded for this clonotype. This chain connects TRBV5-1 to TRBJ1-1; D may be TRBD1 (6 bases). V was trimmed by 5 bases and J by 3 bases, leaving 14 bases between them. Germline V gives CDR1 SGHRS, CDR2 YFSETQ. The length of the CDR3 is 14 residues. Written as DNA, the CDR3 is TGCGCCAGCAGGCTTCAGCCAGGGGACACTGAAGCTTTCTTT. It translates to CASRLQPGDTEAFF. Full variable domain (outside the CDR3, taken from reference TRBV5-1 and TRBJ1-1): KAGVTQTPRYLIKTRGQQVTLSCSPISGHRSVSWYQQTPGQGLQFLFEYFSETQRNKGNFPGRFSGRQFSNSRSEMNVSTLELGDSALYLCASRLQPGDTEAFFGQGTRLTVV.

The table lists this clonotype with many counts. This chain connects TRBV7-2 to TRBJ2-3, with 8 positions matching TRBD2. This CDR3 has 16 residues. CDR1 and CDR2 (germline): SGHTA, FQGNSA. After removal of 3 bases from V and 0 bases from J, the junction contained 5 bases not matched to a gene. The DNA for the CDR3 is TGTGCCAGCAGCTTTCTAGGACTAGCAAGCACAGATACGCAGTATTTT. This codes for CASSFLGLASTDTQYF.

The chain couples TRBV24-1 to TRBJ2-1; 7 bases are shared with TRBD2. Germline trimming cut 2 bases from V and 6 bases from J; bases unmatched to any gene: 9. The CDR3 sequence is 16 residues long. Germline V lookup: CDR1 KGHDR, CDR2 SFDVKD. The CDR3 protein is CATSDSWTSRSNEQFF. The CDR3, as DNA: TGTGCCACCAGTGATTCCTGGACTAGTCGGTCCAATGAGCAGTTCTTC.

This clonotype occurred many times. The gene calls are TRBV24-1 and TRBJ2-1; unclear D gene. Trimming took off 0 bases at V and 5 bases at J, with 7 bases between the two ends. CDR3 length: 14 amino acids. Germline CDR1 is KGHDR and CDR2 is SFDVKD. The CDR3: CATSDLDGHNEQFF. CDR3 DNA sequence: TGTGCCACCAGTGATTTGGACGGGCACAATGAGCAGTTCTTC.

The genes are TRBV6-1 and TRBJ1-5; D remains unclear. There are 15 residues in the CDR3. Trimming pared 2 bases from V and 2 bases from J, leaving 10 bases between. The germline V gene encodes CDR1 MNHNS and CDR2 SASEGT. CDR3 amino acids: CASSERPLGNQPQHF. For the CDR3, the DNA is TGTGCCAGCAGTGAAAGGCCCCTGGGCAATCAGCCCCAGCATTTT.

This clonotype was seen ten or more times. This chain connects TRBV11-3 to TRBJ2-5, with D maybe TRBD2 (5 bases). The V end was cut by 3 bases, the J end by 2 bases, with 10 bases between. The germline CDR1 and CDR2 sequences are SGHNT and YENEEA. This CDR3 is built from 14 residues. The CDR3 DNA is TGTGCCAGCAGCTTGAGGACTTCACAAGAGACCCAGTACTTC. Translating it yields CASSLRTSQETQYF.

In this sample, this clonotype turned up once. This chain connects TRBV9 to TRBJ1-4, with TRBD1 matching over 9 bases. The trim removed 3 bases at V and 7 bases at J, leaving 4 bases unmatched. Germline CDR1 is SGDLS and CDR2 is YYNGEE. The CDR3 length is 14 residues. CDR3 sequence (DNA): TGTGCCAGCAGCGCGGGACAGGGTGCTGAAAAACTGTTTTTT. Protein: CASSAGQGAEKLFF. The variable domain in full, with the rest retrieved from reference TRBV9 and TRBJ1-4, is DSGVTQTPKHLITATGQRVTLRCSPRSGDLSVYWYQQSLDQGLQFLIQYYNGEERAKGNILERFSAQQFPDLHSELNLSSLELGDSALYFCASSAGQGAEKLFFGSGTQLSVL.

The sample holds many counts of this clonotype. The rearrangement joins TRBV11-3 to TRBJ2-3; 8 bases align to TRBD2. V lost 4 bases to trimming and J lost 0 bases; unmatched junction nucleotides: 6. Germline values: CDR1 SGHNT, CDR2 YENEEA. The length of the CDR3 is 16 residues. In nucleotides, the CDR3 is TGTGCCAGCAGCTCCAGACTAGCGACTAGCACAGATACGCAGTATTTT. Amino acids: CASSSRLATSTDTQYF.